This TCR beta chain was sequenced during a study of control samples from healthy donors and cancer patients. This clone was seen only a few times. Measured with immunoSEQ multiplex PCR; TCRdb has only the in-frame clones, and not every one. The sample yields around 120,000 clones, about 87% seen once. The V end was cut by 3 bases, the J end by 10 bases, with 15 bases between. The CDR3 has 14 residues. Germline values: CDR1 SGHAT, CDR2 FQNNGV. The chain uses TRBV11-2 and TRBJ1-4, with a tentative D call TRBD1 (5 bases). The source is a man between 60 and 75 years old in good health. The sequenced sample consisted of blood. The CDR3 coding sequence is TGTGCCAGCAGCTTGGGGGGATTGTTCGGAAAACTGTTTTTT. Residues: CASSLGGLFGKLFF.